This TCR beta chain was profiled in a study of T-cell reconstitution after alpha-beta-depleted transplantation in children. Molecular barcoding with unique molecular identifiers was used for the TCRbeta library. TCRdb recomputed calls from the PCR reads with MiXCR, one row per CDR3 protein. The table lists around 440,000 distinct CDR3 sequences, around 16% of them singletons. As regards this clonotype: The antigen is undetermined.

The CDR3 contains 14 residues. Per germline, CDR1 SGHRS and CDR2 YFSETQ. With 4 bases clipped from V and 8 bases from J, the junction kept 9 bases outside the gene matches. General study findings and limits: Newly produced T cells mostly provided counts and TCRbeta diversity after one year, as hyperexpanded clones declined. Approximately two months post-transplant, alpha-beta T cells reportedly originated from several hundred expanded graft clones.

The chain recombines TRBV5-1 with TRBJ2-1; 7 bases are a match to TRBD1. The clonotype comes from a boy less than two years old who had a stem cell transplant for Wiskott-Aldrich syndrome, so the T cells may come from the graft donor. The sequences come from PBMCs, mostly from graft donor cells, collected 360 days after TCRalphabeta/CD19-depleted stem cell transplant. CDR3 nucleotide sequence: TGCGCCAGCAGCACGAGGACAGGACGGTATGAGCAGTTCTTC. Amino acids: CASSTRTGRYEQFF.